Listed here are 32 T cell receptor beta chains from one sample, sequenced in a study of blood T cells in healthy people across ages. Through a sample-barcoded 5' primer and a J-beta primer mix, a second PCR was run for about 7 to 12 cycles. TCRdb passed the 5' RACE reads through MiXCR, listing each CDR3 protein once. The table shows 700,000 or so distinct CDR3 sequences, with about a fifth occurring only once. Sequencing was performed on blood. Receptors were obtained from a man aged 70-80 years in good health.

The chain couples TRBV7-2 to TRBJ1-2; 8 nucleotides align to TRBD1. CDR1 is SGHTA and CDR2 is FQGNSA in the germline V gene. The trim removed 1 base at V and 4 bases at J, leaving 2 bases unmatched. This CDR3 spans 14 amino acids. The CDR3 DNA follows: TGTGCCAGCAGCTTAGATACAGGGGGCTATGGCTACACCTTC. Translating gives CASSLDTGGYGYTF.

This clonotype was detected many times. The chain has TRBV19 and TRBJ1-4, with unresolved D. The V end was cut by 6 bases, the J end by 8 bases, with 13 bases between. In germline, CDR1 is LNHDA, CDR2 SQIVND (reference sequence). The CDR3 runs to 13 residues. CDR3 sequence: CASRGRGVEKLFF. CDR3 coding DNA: TGTGCCAGTAGAGGACGAGGCGTGGAAAAACTGTTTTTT.

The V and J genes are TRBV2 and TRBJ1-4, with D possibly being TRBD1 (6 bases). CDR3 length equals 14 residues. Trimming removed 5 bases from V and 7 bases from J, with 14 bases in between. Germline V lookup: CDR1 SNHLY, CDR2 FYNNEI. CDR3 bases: TGTGCCAGCAGTCTTCTCAACAGGGTTGAAAAACTGTTTTTT. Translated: CASSLLNRVEKLFF.

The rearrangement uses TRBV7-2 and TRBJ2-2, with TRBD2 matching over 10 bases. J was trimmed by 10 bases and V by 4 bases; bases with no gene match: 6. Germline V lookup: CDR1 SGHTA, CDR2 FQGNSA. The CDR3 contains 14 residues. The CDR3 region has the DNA TGTGCCAGCAGCTCCTCTAGCGGGAGCCAGGAGCTGTTTTTT. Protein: CASSSSSGSQELFF.

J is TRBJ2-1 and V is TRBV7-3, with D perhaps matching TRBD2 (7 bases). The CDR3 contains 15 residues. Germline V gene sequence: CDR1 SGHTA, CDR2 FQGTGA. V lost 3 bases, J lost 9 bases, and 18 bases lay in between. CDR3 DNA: TGTGCCAGCAGCTTGAGGGGGGGCACTTTTGGTGAGCAGTTCTTC. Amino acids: CASSLRGGTFGEQFF.

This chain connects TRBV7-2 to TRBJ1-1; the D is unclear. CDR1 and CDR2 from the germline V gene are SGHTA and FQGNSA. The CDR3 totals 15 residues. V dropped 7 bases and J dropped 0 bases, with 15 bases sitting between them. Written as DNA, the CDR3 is TGTGCCAGCACGGAGGGAGGACCGCTGAACACTGAAGCTTTCTTT. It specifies CASTEGGPLNTEAFF.

The CDR3 loop is CSAQPMTGNQPQHF. DNA of the CDR3: TGCAGTGCTCAACCCATGACTGGGAATCAGCCCCAGCATTTT. The chain couples TRBV20-1 to TRBJ1-5; no clear D gene. Trimming took 5 bases from V and 4 from J, leaving 15 bases between them. This CDR3 has 14 residues. Germline CDR1 reads DFQATT; CDR2 reads SNEGSKA (reference sequence).

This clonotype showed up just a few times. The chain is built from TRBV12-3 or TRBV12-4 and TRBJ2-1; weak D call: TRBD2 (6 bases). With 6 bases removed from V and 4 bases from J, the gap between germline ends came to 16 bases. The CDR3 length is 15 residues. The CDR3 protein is CASRGWVAEYNEQFF. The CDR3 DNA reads TGTGCCAGCAGGGGGTGGGTAGCGGAATACAATGAGCAGTTCTTC.

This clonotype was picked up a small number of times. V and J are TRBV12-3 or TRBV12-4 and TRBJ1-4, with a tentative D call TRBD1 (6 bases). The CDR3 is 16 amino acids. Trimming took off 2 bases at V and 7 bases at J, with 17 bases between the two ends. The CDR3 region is CASSLWSGADGEKLFF. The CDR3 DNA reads TGTGCCAGCAGTTTATGGTCGGGGGCCGACGGTGAAAAACTGTTTTTT.

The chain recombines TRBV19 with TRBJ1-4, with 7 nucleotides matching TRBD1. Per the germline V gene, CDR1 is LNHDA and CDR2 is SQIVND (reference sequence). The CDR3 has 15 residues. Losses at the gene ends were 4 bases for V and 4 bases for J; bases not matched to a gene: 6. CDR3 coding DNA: TGTGCCAGTAGTAAGACGCGGGACAGTAATGAAAAACTGTTTTTT. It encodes CASSKTRDSNEKLFF.

The DNA for the CDR3 is TGTGCCAGCAGTTACGAGACTAGCGGGAGCTCCTACAATGAGCAGTTCTTC. Translating gives CASSYETSGSSYNEQFF. This chain connects TRBV6-2 or TRBV6-3 to TRBJ2-1; TRBD2 agrees at 12 bases. Germline lookup yields CDR1 MNHEY and CDR2 SVGEGT. V dropped 2 bases and J dropped 0; count of bases not matched to a gene: 2. The CDR3 is made up of 17 amino acids.

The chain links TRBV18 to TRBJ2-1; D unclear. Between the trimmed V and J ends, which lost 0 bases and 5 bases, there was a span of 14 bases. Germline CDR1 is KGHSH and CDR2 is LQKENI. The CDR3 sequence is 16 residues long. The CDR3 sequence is CASSPPKTGVDNEQFF. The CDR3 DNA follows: TGTGCCAGCTCACCACCAAAGACGGGTGTCGACAATGAGCAGTTCTTC.

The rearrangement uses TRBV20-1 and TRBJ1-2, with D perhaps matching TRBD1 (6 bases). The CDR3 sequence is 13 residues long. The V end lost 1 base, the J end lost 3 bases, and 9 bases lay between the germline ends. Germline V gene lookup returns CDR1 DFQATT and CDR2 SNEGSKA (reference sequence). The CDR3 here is CSARVAGDYGYTF. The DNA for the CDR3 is TGCAGTGCTAGAGTGGCAGGGGACTATGGCTACACCTTC.

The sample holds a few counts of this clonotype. CDR3: CSAPPGTSNDNEQFF. Here the CDR3 DNA reads TGCAGTGCACCCCCGGGGACTAGTAATGACAATGAGCAGTTCTTC. This sequence joins TRBV20-1 and TRBJ2-1; 8 bases match TRBD2. Germline-derived CDR1 and CDR2 are DFQATT and SNEGSKA (reference sequence). The CDR3 runs to 15 residues. V lost 6 bases, J lost 5 bases, and 12 bases stayed unmatched.

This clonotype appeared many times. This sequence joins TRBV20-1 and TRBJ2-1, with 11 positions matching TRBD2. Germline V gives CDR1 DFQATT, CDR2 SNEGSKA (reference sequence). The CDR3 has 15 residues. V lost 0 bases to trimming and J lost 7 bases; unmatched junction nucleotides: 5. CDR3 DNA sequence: TGCAGTGCTAGAGATCGACTAGCGGGATCAAATGAGCAGTTCTTC. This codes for CSARDRLAGSNEQFF.

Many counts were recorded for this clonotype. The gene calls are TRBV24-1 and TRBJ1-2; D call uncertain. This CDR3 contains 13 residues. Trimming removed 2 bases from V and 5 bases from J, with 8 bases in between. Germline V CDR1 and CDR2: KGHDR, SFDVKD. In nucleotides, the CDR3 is TGTGCCACCAGTGATTCGGCCCGGTATGGCTACACCTTC. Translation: CATSDSARYGYTF.

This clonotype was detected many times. The DNA of the CDR3 is TGTGCCAGCAGCTTGGGGCCAAGCCCTTTTAATGAGCAGTTCTTC. It yields the protein CASSLGPSPFNEQFF. This rearrangement joins TRBV5-6 to TRBJ2-1; D ambiguous. Germline-derived CDR1 and CDR2 are SGHDT and YYEEEE. Trimming took off 0 bases at V and 7 bases at J, with 14 bases between the two ends. The CDR3 has 15 residues.

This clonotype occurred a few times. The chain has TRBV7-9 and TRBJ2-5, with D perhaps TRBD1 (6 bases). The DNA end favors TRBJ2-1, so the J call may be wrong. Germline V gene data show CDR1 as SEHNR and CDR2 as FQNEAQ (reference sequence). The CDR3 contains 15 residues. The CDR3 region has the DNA TGTGCCAGCAGCTCTCCGGGACACAGATACAATGAGCAGTTCTTC. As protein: CASSSPGHRYNEQFF.

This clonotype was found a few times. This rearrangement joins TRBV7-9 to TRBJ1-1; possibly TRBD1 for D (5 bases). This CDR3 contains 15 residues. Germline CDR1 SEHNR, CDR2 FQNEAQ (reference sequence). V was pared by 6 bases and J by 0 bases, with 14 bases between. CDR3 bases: TGTGCCAGCAGACGCGGGACGGTGATGAACACTGAAGCTTTCTTT. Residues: CASRRGTVMNTEAFF.

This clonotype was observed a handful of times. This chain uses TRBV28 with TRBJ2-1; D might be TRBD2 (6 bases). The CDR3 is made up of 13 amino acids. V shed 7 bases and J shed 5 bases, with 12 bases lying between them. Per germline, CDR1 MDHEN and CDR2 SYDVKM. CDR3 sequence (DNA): TGTGCCAGCACGGAGGGTAGGGACAATGAGCAGTTCTTC. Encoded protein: CASTEGRDNEQFF.

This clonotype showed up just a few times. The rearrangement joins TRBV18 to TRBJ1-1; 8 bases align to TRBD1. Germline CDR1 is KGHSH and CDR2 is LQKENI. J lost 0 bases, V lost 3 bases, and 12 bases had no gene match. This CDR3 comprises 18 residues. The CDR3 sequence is CASSPREGAGGVNTEAFF. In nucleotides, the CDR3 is TGTGCCAGCTCACCCCGGGAAGGGGCAGGGGGCGTGAACACTGAAGCTTTCTTT.

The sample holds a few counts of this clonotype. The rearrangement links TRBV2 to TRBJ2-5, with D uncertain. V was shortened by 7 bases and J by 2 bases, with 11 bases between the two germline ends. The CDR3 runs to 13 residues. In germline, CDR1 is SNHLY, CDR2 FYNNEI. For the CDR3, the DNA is TGTGCCAGCAACCTAGTTACGCAAGAGACCCAGTACTTC. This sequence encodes CASNLVTQETQYF.

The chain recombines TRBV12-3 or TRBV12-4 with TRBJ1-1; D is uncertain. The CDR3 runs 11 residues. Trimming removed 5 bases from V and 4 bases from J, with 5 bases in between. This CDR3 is CASSKLTEAFF. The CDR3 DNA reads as TGTGCCAGCAGTAAGCTCACTGAAGCTTTCTTT.

The CDR3 protein is CASSGTGGSNQPQHF. CDR3 nucleotides: TGTGCCAGCAGTGGGACAGGGGGTAGCAATCAGCCCCAGCATTTT. The rearrangement links TRBV25-1 to TRBJ1-5, with 10 bases lining up with TRBD1. Germline loops: CDR1 MGHDK, CDR2 SYGVNS. The ends lost 4 bases at V and 0 bases at J; junction bases unmatched: 0. The CDR3 contains 15 residues.

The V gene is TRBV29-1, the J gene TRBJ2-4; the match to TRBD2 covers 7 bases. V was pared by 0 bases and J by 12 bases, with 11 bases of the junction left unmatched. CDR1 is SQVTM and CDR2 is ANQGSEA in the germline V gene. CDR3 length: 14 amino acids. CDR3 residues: CSVEDPREDDSQYF. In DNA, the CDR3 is TGCAGCGTTGAAGATCCCCGGGAGGATGACAGTCAGTACTTC.

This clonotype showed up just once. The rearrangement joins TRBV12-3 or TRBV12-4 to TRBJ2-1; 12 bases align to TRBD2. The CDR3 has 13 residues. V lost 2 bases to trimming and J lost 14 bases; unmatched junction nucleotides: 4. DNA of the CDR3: TGTGCCAGCAGTTTAATTCCTAGCGGGGGGGAGTTCTTC. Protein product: CASSLIPSGGEFF.

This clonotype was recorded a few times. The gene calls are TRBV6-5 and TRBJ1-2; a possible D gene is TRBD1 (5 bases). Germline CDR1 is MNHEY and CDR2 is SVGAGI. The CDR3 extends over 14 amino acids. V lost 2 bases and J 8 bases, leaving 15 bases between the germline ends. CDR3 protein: CASSYRRGRWGYTF. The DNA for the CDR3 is TGTGCCAGCAGTTACCGCCGGGGGAGGTGGGGCTACACCTTC.

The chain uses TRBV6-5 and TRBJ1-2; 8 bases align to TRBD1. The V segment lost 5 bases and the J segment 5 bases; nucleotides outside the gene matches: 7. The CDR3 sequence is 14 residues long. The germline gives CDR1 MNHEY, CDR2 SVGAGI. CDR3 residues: CASSTGTGLYGYTF. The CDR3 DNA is TGTGCCAGCAGTACCGGGACAGGTTTATATGGCTACACCTTC.

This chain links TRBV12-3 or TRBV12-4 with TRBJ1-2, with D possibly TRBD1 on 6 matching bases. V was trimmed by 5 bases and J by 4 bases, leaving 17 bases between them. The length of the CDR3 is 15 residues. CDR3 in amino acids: CASSPSGAPGYGYTF. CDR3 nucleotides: TGTGCCAGCAGTCCATCGGGGGCTCCTGGCTATGGCTACACCTTC.

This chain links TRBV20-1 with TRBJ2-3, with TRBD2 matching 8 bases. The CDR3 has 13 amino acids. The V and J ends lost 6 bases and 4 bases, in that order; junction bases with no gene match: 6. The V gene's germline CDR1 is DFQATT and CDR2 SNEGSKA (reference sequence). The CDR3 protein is CSAGGAYADTQYF. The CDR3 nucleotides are TGCAGTGCCGGGGGGGCCTATGCAGATACGCAGTATTTT.

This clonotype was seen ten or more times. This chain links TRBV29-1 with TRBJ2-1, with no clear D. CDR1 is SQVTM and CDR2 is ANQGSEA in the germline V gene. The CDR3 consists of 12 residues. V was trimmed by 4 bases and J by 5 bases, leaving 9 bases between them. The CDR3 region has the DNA TGCAGCGTTGGCCGGCAGAACAATGAGCAGTTCTTC. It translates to CSVGRQNNEQFF.

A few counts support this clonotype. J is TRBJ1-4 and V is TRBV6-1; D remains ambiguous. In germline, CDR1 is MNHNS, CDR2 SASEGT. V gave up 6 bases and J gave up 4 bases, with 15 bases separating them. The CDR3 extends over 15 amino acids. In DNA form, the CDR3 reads TGTGCCAGCAGCCCGCCCGCTCCTAATAATGAAAAACTGTTTTTT. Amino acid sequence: CASSPPAPNNEKLFF.